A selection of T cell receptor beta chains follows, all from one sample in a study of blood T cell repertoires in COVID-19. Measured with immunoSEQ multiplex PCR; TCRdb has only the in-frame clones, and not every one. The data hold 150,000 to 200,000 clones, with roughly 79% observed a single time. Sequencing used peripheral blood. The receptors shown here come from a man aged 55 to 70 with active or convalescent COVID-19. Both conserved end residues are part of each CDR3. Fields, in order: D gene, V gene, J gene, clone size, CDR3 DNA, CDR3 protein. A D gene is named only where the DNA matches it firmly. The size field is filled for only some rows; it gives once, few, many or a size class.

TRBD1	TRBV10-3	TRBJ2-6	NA	TGTGCCATCAGTGCCACACGGACAGGGGAGGTGACTGGGGCCAACGTCCTGACTTTC	CAISATRTGEVTGANVLTF
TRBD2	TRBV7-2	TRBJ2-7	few	TGTGCCAGCAGCTTGTCAGCGGGACCTTACGAGCAGTACTTC	CASSLSAGPYEQYF
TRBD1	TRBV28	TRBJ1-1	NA	TGTGCCAGCAGAAGGGACAGGGAGAACACTGAAGCTTTCTTT	CASRRDRENTEAFF
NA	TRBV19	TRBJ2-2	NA	TGTGCCAGTAGACCGGGCAGGGAAACCGGGGAGCTGTTTTTT	CASRPGRETGELFF
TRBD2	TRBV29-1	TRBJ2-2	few	TGCAGCGTTGACGGCGGGAGGGCCACCGGGGAGCTGTTTTTT	CSVDGGRATGELFF
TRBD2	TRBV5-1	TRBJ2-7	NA	TGCGCCAGCAGCTTGTGGCTAGCGGTCTACGAGCAGTACTTC	CASSLWLAVYEQYF
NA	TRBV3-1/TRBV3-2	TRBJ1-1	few	TGTGCCAGCAGCCCACCGGGTGTCGCTTGGAACACTGAAGCTTTCTTT	CASSPPGVAWNTEAFF
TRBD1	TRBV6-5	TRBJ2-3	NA	TGTGCCAGCAGTCAATCGACAGGGTCCGATACGCAGTATTTT	CASSQSTGSDTQYF
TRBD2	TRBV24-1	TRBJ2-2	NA	TGTGCCACCAGTGACCCGGGACTACCGAACACCGGGGAGCTGTTTTTT	CATSDPGLPNTGELFF
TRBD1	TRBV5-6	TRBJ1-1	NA	TGTGCCAGCAGCCCATTCCGATTACAGGGGTACACTGAAGCTTTCTTT	CASSPFRLQGYTEAFF
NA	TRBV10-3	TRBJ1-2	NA	TGTGCCATCAGTGAGTCTGGGGGGGAATATGGCTACACCTTC	CAISESGGEYGYTF
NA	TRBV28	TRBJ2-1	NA	TGTGCCAGCAGTTGGTACAGGGATATCAATGAGCAGTTCTTC	CASSWYRDINEQFF
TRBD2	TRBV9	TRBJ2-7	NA	TGTGCCAGCAGCCCTAGCGGGAGTGGCTACGAGCAGTACTTC	CASSPSGSGYEQYF
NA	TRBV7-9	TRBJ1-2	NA	TGTGCCAGCAGCTTAGAGGAGGGGCAGGCCTATGGCTACACCTTC	CASSLEEGQAYGYTF
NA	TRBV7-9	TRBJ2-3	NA	TGTGCCAGCAGCTTCGGCACAGATACGCAGTATTTT	CASSFGTDTQYF
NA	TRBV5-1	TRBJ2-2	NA	TGCGCCAGCAGCTTGGAATCAGGCCTAAACACCGGGGAGCTGTTTTTT	CASSLESGLNTGELFF
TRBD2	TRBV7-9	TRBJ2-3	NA	TGTGCCAGCAGCTTAGGCGGGACTAGCGGGTTCACAGATACGCAGTATTTT	CASSLGGTSGFTDTQYF
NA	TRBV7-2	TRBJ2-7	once	TGTGCCAGCAGCCCCCGGCAGGGGTACGAGCAGTACTTC	CASSPRQGYEQYF
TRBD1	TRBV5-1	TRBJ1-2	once	TGCGCCAGCAGCCCCGGGACAGGGGAACCCCATAGCTACACCTTC	CASSPGTGEPHSYTF
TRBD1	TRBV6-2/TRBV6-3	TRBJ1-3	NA	TGTGCCAGCAGTTACCCCCGGACAGGAAGCTCTGGAAACACCATATATTTT	CASSYPRTGSSGNTIYF
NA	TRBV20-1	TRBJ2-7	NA	TGCAGTGCTAGTCGGGCGGGTTACGAGCAGTACTTC	CSASRAGYEQYF
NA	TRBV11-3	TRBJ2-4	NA	TGTGCCAGCAGCTTAGGCGGGGTTGCGTCGCTAGCCAAAAACATTCAGTACTTC	CASSLGGVASLAKNIQYF
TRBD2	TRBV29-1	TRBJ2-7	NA	TGCAGCGTTGAACTAGCGGCCCCCTACGAGCAGTACTTC	CSVELAAPYEQYF
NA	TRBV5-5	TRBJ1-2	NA	TGTGCCAGCAGCTTGTCGTTTGATGGCTACACCTTC	CASSLSFDGYTF
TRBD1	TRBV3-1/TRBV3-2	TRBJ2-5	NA	TGTGCCAGCAGCCCACCGGGGACAGGGGCCCCAACCCAGTACTTC	CASSPPGTGAPTQYF
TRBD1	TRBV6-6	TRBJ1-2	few	TGTGCCAGCAGTTACTCAAGAGACAGGGTAGGAGGCTACACCTTC	CASSYSRDRVGGYTF
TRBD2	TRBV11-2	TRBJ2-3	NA	TGTGCCAGCCTCAAGCGGGAGCACCCAGATACGCAGTATTTT	CASLKREHPDTQYF
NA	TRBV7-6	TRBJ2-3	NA	TGTGCCAGCAGCCCTGGACTGGACACAGATACGCAGTATTTT	CASSPGLDTDTQYF
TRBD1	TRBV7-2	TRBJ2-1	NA	TGTGCCAGCACCACGGGGACAGGGATGATTAGGTCCTACAATGAGCAGTTCTTC	CASTTGTGMIRSYNEQFF
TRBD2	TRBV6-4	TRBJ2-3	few	TGTGCCAGCAGTGAAGGGACTAGCGAATCAGATACGCAGTATTTT	CASSEGTSESDTQYF
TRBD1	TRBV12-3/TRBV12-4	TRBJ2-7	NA	TGTGCCAGCAGTTGGACAGGTTTGTACGAGCAGTACTTC	CASSWTGLYEQYF
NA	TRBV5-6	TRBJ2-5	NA	TGTGCCAGCAGCCAAAATTCTAGGGAGACCCAGTACTTC	CASSQNSRETQYF
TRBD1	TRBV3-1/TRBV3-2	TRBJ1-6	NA	TGTGCCAGCAGCACGAGGGACAGTGGTAATTCACCCCTCCACTTT	CASSTRDSGNSPLHF
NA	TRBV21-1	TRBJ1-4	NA	TGTGCCAGCAGCACCCGGCGGGGACTGAGATTAACTAATGAAAAACTGTTTTTT	CASSTRRGLRLTNEKLFF
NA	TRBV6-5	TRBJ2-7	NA	TGTGCCAGCGGGGTCCTCAGGGGAACCACCTACGAGCAGTACTTC	CASGVLRGTTYEQYF
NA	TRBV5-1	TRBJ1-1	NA	TGCGCCAGCAGTCAGGGGCCAGGTAACACTGAAGCTTTCTTT	CASSQGPGNTEAFF
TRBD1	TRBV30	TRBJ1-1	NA	TGTGCCTGGAACCCGGGACAGATTGAAGCTTTCTTT	CAWNPGQIEAFF
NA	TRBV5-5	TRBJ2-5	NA	TGTGCCAGCAGCCAGGAGGGACAAGAGACCCAGTACTTC	CASSQEGQETQYF
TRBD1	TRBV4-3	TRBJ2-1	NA	TGCGCCAGCAGCCAAGCCCGGGACAGGGCCTATGAGCAGTTCTTC	CASSQARDRAYEQFF
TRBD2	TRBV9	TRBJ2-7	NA	TGTGCCAGCAGCGTATCTCTAGCGGGGACCGTACAGTACTTC	CASSVSLAGTVQYF
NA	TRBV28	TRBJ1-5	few	TGTGCCAGCAACCGCGAAGATCAGCCCCAGCATTTT	CASNREDQPQHF
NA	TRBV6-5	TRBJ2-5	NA	TGTGCCAGCAGTTTCCCCGTCGGGAGTGGTAAGACCCAGTACTTC	CASSFPVGSGKTQYF
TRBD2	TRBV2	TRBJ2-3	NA	TGTGCCAGCAGACTCACCCCTAGCGGGACGAGCACAGATACGCAGTATTTT	CASRLTPSGTSTDTQYF
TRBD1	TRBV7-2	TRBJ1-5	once	TGTGCCAGCAGCCAGACAGGGTGGAGCAATCAGCCCCAGCATTTT	CASSQTGWSNQPQHF
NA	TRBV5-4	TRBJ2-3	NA	TGTGCCAGCAGGACCGACAGTAGCACAGATACGCAGTATTTT	CASRTDSSTDTQYF
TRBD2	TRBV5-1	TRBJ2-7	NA	TGCGCCAGCAGCTTGGCCCCTTCTAGCGGGATGAACGAGCAGTACTTC	CASSLAPSSGMNEQYF
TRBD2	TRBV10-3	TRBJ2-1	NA	TGTGCCACCTCCGGGACTAGCGTTGTCAATGAGCAGTTCTTC	CATSGTSVVNEQFF
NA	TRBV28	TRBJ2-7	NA	TGTGCCAGCAGTTTAGCGGAGAGCTCCTACGAGCAGTACTTC	CASSLAESSYEQYF
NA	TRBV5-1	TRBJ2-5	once	TGCGCCAGCAGCTCCCTGGACATACGAGAGACCCAGTACTTC	CASSSLDIRETQYF
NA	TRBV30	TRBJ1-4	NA	TGTGCCTGGAGTCCCCTTGGGGGCCGTAAAGAAAAACTGTTTTTT	CAWSPLGGRKEKLFF
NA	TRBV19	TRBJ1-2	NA	TGTGCCAGTAGTAATCCAGGGCAGGCTAACTATGGCTACACCTTC	CASSNPGQANYGYTF
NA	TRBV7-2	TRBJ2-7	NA	TGTGCCAGCAGCTTAAGACAGGGGCTCCGGGGGGCCGAGCAGTACTTC	CASSLRQGLRGAEQYF
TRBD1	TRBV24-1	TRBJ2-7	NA	TGTGCCACCAGAGCTACAGGGGGCAGGCAGTACTTC	CATRATGGRQYF
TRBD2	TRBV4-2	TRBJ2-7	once	TGTGCCAGCAGCCAAGAGGCTAGCGGGAGCCACTTGAACTACGAGCAGTACTTC	CASSQEASGSHLNYEQYF
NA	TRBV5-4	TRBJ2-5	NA	TGTGCCAGCAGCTTGAAGTCTGTGGGCCGGGAGACCCAGTACTTC	CASSLKSVGRETQYF
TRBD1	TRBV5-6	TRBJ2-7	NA	TGTGCCAGCAGCCCCGGGACAGATAACTACGAGCAGTACTTC	CASSPGTDNYEQYF
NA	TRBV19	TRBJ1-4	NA	TGTGCCAGTAGTCTAATGGCCGGGGTTGAAAAACTGTTTTTT	CASSLMAGVEKLFF